This T cell receptor beta chain was recovered during a study of shared clonotypes between healthy human individuals. Study conclusions and caveats: Some naive CD4 clonotypes, around 4.9%, turned up in common across a few donors.

The authors divided CD4+ cells into CD45RA+ naive and CD45RA-negative memory subsets. CDR1 is ENHRY and CDR2 is SYGVKD in the germline V gene. J gave up 3 bases and V 6 bases, and 17 bases lay outside the gene matches. This CDR3 region has 18 residues. As regards this clone: No antigen is known for it.

Authors' processing steps: Quality scores were absent from the junction-only immunoSEQ sequences, so filtering differed. TCRdb's table, derived via immunoSEQ multiplex PCR, lists solely in-frame clones and lacks some. The DNA gave D and trimming, while V, J and clone size come from that table. Among 2 million or so clones listed, approximately 95% were seen once. The clonotype was recovered from a man aged 18 to 30 in good health. This chain uses TRBV10-3 with TRBJ2-7; TRBD2 aligns across 10 bases. Sequencing used naive CD4+ T cells sorted from blood. As to subset: CD45RA+ positively selected. In DNA, the CDR3 is TGTGCCATCAGCCCAACAGCGGGAGGGGGTCTCGGGGACTACGAGCAGTACTTC. Translating gives CAISPTAGGGLGDYEQYF.